This T cell receptor (beta chain) derives from a study of CD8+CD57+ T cells in acquired aplastic anemia. Study-wide findings and caveats: CD8+ Simpson's diversity in patients was not significantly different from that in controls.

The CDR3 sequence is 14 residues long. Per the germline V gene, CDR1 is MGHDK and CDR2 is SYGVNS. The junction had 9 bases not matched to a gene; V was cut back by 6 bases and J by 6 bases. As concerns this clonotype: Its antigen remains unknown.

Genomic DNA constituted the template upon which TCR beta VDJ and CDR3 profiling was performed. TCRdb re-called the reads through MiXCR, storing one row per CDR3 protein. The table lists more than 40,000 distinct CDR3 sequences, around 73% of them singletons. The chain employs TRBV25-1 and TRBJ2-7; 9 bases fit TRBD1. This clonotype was sampled from a human donor in good health, serving as a control. Sequenced material: sorted CD4+, CD8+, or CD8+CD57+ T cells (not recorded which) from PBMCs. The CDR3 is CASRGWDRASEQYF. Here the CDR3 DNA reads TGTGCCAGCAGGGGCTGGGACAGGGCAAGCGAGCAGTACTTC.